This T cell receptor (beta chain) was found in a study of control samples from healthy donors and cancer patients. The germline V gene encodes CDR1 SNHLY and CDR2 FYNNEI. This CDR3 is 12 amino acids long. V shed 7 bases and J shed 6 bases, with 10 bases lying between them. Profiling relied on immunoSEQ multiplex PCR, and the TCRdb table lists in-frame clones only, not all of them. The data hold some 99,000 clones, with about nine tenths observed a single time. The V gene is TRBV2, the J gene TRBJ1-5; D perhaps matches TRBD1 (5 bases). Material for sequencing was blood. This receptor was taken from a human donor in good health. The donor label of this sample is uncertain. CDR3 region: CASKRGSQPQHF. The CDR3 DNA reads as TGTGCCAGCAAGCGGGGGAGTCAGCCCCAGCATTTT.